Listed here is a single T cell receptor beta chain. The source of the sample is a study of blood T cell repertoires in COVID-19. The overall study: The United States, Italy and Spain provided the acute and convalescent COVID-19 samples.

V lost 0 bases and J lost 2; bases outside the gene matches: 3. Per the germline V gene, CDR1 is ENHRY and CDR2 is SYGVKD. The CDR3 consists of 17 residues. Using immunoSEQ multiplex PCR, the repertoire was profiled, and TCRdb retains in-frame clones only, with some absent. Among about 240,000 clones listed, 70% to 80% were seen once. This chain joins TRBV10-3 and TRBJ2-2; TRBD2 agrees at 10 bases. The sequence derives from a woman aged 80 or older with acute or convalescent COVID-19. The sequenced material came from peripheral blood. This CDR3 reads CAISESSGRGNTGELFF. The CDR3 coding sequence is TGTGCCATCAGTGAGTCGAGCGGGAGGGGCAACACCGGGGAGCTGTTTTTT.